This T cell receptor (beta chain) emerged from a study of PD-L1 blockade in urothelial cancer. Sample time point: peripheral blood 6 weeks after treatment start. Urothelial carcinoma, locally advanced or metastatic, affected the patients. The V gene's germline CDR1 is SNHLY and CDR2 FYNNEI. V lost 3 bases, J lost 5 bases, and 19 bases lay in between. This CDR3 comprises 16 residues. Clones were read by immunoSEQ multiplex PCR, and TCRdb kept only the in-frame ones, dropping some. The data hold 53,000 or so clones, with 88% observed a single time. The starting material was PBMCs, obtained around atezolizumab (anti-PD-L1) treatment. The TCR sequence derives from a man aged 55 to 70 with urothelial cancer. This chain links TRBV2 with TRBJ1-2, with D possibly matching TRBD1 (6 bases). The CDR3: CASSEYRQGTTYGYTF. CDR3 in DNA: TGTGCCAGCAGTGAGTACCGGCAGGGGACCACTTATGGCTACACCTTC.